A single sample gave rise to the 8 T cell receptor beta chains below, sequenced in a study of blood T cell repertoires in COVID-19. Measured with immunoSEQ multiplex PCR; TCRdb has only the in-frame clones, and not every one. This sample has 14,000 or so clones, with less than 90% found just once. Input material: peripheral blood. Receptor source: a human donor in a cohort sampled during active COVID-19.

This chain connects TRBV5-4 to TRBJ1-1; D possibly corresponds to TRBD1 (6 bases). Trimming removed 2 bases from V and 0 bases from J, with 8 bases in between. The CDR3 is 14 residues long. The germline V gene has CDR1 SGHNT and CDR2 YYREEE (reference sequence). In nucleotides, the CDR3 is TGTGCCAGCAGCTTAGGGACATTGAACACTGAAGCTTTCTTT. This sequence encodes CASSLGTLNTEAFF. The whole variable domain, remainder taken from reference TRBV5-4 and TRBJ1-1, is ETGVTQSPTHLIKTRGQQVTLRCSSQSGHNTVSWYQQALGQGPQFIFQYYREEENGRGNFPPRFSGLQFPNYSSELNVNALELDDSALYLCASSLGTLNTEAFFGQGTRLTVV.

The CDR3 coding sequence is TGTGCCAGCATCCCAGGGGGAATGAACACTGAAGCTTTCTTT. This sequence encodes CASIPGGMNTEAFF. The V and J genes are TRBV2 and TRBJ1-1; TRBD1 matches at 7 bases. Germline CDR1 SNHLY, CDR2 FYNNEI. The CDR3 runs to 14 residues. V was pared by 7 bases and J by 0 bases, with 5 bases of the junction left unmatched.

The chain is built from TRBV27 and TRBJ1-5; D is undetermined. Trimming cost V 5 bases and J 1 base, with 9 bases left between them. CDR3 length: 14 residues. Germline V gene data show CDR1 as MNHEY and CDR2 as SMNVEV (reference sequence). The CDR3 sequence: CASSRSGSNQPQHF. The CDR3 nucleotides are TGTGCCAGCAGTCGAAGTGGCAGCAATCAGCCCCAGCATTTT.

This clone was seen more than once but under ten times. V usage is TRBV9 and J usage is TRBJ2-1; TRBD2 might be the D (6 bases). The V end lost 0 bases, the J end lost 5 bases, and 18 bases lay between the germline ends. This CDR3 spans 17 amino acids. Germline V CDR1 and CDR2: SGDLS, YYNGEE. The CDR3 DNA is TGTGCCAGCAGCGTAGAGTCCGGGCTAGCGCCTAACAATGAGCAGTTCTTC. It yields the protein CASSVESGLAPNNEQFF.

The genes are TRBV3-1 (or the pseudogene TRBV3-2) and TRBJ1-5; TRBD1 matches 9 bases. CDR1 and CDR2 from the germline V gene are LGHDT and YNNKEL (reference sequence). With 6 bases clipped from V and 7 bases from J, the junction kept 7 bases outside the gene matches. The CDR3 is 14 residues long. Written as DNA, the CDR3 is TGTGCCAGCAGGGGGACAGGGATTGGGCAGCCCCAGCATTTT. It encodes CASRGTGIGQPQHF.

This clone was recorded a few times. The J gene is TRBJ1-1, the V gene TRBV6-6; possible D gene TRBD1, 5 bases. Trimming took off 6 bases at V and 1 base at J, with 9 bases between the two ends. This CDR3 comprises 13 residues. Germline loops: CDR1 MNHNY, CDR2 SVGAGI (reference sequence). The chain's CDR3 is CASRRTTNTEAFF. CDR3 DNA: TGTGCCAGCAGGCGGACAACGAACACTGAAGCTTTCTTT.

CDR3 DNA sequence: TGTGCCAGCAGTTCCGGACTAGCGGGATTCGAGCAGTACTTC. Translation: CASSSGLAGFEQYF. This chain connects TRBV7-2 to TRBJ2-7; 12 bases match TRBD2. The CDR3 runs to 14 residues. CDR1 SGHTA and CDR2 FQGNSA come from the germline V gene. Losses at the gene ends were 6 bases for V and 6 bases for J; bases not matched to a gene: 6.

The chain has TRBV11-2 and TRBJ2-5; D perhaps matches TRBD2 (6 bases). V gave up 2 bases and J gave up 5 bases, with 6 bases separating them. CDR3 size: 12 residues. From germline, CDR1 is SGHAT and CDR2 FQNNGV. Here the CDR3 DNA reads TGTGCCAGCAGCTTAAGCGGGGAGACCCAGTACTTC. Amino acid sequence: CASSLSGETQYF.